Listed here are 17 T cell receptor beta chains from one sample, sequenced in a study of blood T cell repertoires in COVID-19. Only in-frame clones appear in the TCRdb table, and some are missing; sequencing was by immunoSEQ multiplex PCR. The table includes about 42,000 clones, roughly nine tenths detected once. The sequenced material came from peripheral blood. The receptors here all came from a human donor in a cohort sampled during active COVID-19.

The chain uses TRBV12-3 or TRBV12-4 and TRBJ2-7; D ambiguous. The CDR3 sequence is 12 residues long. Deletions cut 6 bases from V and 0 bases from J, with 6 bases between. The DNA for the CDR3 is TGTGCCAGCAGCCGCAGCTCCTACGAGCAGTACTTC. Amino acid sequence: CASSRSSYEQYF.

The chain has TRBV27 and TRBJ2-1; D is unresolved. CDR3 length: 15 amino acids. Germline V gene sequence: CDR1 MNHEY, CDR2 SMNVEV (reference sequence). V lost 5 bases, J lost 8 bases, and 19 bases lay in between. The CDR3 reads CASSTQSLVFDEQFF. DNA for the CDR3: TGTGCCAGCAGTACGCAGTCGCTAGTCTTCGATGAGCAGTTCTTC.

The V gene is TRBV15, the J gene TRBJ1-2; 8 nucleotides align to TRBD1. CDR1 and CDR2 from the germline V gene are LNHNV and YYDKDF (reference sequence). The CDR3 contains 14 residues. V lost 1 base and J lost 8; bases outside the gene matches: 6. This chain's CDR3 is CATSRGFTGGGYTF. CDR3 bases: TGTGCCACCAGCAGAGGATTCACAGGGGGAGGCTACACCTTC.

The chain employs TRBV15 and TRBJ1-2; 9 bases are a match to TRBD1. CDR1 is LNHNV and CDR2 is YYDKDF in the germline V gene (reference sequence). The CDR3 runs to 14 residues. V lost 5 bases, J lost 7 bases, and 8 bases stayed unmatched. The CDR3 spells CATSRGQGEGGYTF. The CDR3, as DNA: TGTGCCACCAGCCGGGGACAGGGAGAGGGTGGCTACACCTTC.

The CDR3 DNA sequence: TGTGCCAGCAGTCGGGGGTTCGATCAGCCCCAGCATTTT. Its protein is CASSRGFDQPQHF. This chain uses TRBV6-5 with TRBJ1-5; TRBD1 is a possible D gene (5 bases). From germline, CDR1 is MNHEY and CDR2 SVGAGI. The V and J ends lost 5 bases and 5 bases respectively, with 10 bases between them. The CDR3 contains 13 residues.

The chain joins TRBV15 to TRBJ1-5; no clear D gene. The CDR3 is 13 residues long. In germline, CDR1 is LNHNV, CDR2 YYDKDF (reference sequence). V was shortened by 4 bases and J by 5 bases, with 9 bases between the two germline ends. The CDR3 nucleotides read TGTGCCACCAGCACCCGACTCCATCAGCCCCAGCATTTT. Protein: CATSTRLHQPQHF.

The J gene is TRBJ2-7, the V gene TRBV5-1; 8 nucleotides agree with TRBD1. Germline-derived CDR1 and CDR2 are SGHRS and YFSETQ. The J segment lost 6 bases and the V segment lost 4 bases, leaving 6 bases of the junction unmatched. The CDR3 spans 13 residues. CDR3 DNA sequence: TGCGCCAGCAGCAACAGGGGGGATGGCGAGCAGTACTTC. Translation gives CASSNRGDGEQYF.

V usage is TRBV5-1 and J usage is TRBJ2-3; D is perhaps TRBD1 (6 bases). V dropped 3 bases and J dropped 2 bases, with 10 bases sitting between them. Germline CDR1 is SGHRS and CDR2 is YFSETQ. CDR3 length: 14 amino acids. Here the CDR3 reads CASSSGQLTDTQYF. The CDR3 DNA is TGCGCCAGCAGCTCCGGACAGCTCACAGATACGCAGTATTTT.

About this clone itself: The same CDR3 arises from other DNA sequences in this sample as well. The chain is built from TRBV15 and TRBJ2-4, with D possibly matching TRBD1 (5 bases). V gave up 3 bases and J gave up 0 bases, with 9 bases separating them. Looked up from germline, CDR1 is LNHNV and CDR2 is YYDKDF (reference sequence). The CDR3 consists of 15 residues. CDR3 coding DNA: TGTGCCACCAGCAGTAGGGGATTAGCCAAAAACATTCAGTACTTC. Its translation is CATSSRGLAKNIQYF.

The chain links TRBV7-8 to TRBJ1-5, with 7 bases identical to TRBD1. Trimming cost V 5 bases and J 5 bases; bases outside gene matches: 9. Germline lookup yields CDR1 SGHVS and CDR2 FQNEAQ. This CDR3 spans 15 amino acids. The CDR3 DNA reads as TGTGCCAGCAGCCCTCGGGGGACAGAGGATCAGCCCCAGCATTTT. Translated: CASSPRGTEDQPQHF.

The CDR3 DNA reads as TGTGCCAGCAGCCGCGGCGACAGGGAGGTCAAGACCCAGTACTTC. The encoded protein is CASSRGDREVKTQYF. The J gene is TRBJ2-5, the V gene TRBV5-4; tentative D call: TRBD1 (7 bases). V lost 4 bases and J 6 bases, leaving 19 bases between the germline ends. Germline V gene lookup returns CDR1 SGHNT and CDR2 YYREEE (reference sequence). This CDR3 is 15 amino acids long.

Points on this clone: The junction does not match germline at one end; this may be a read error. Additional DNA sequences in this sample encode the identical CDR3. V usage is TRBV12-5 and J usage is TRBJ2-5; 7 nucleotides align to TRBD2. From germline, CDR1 is LGHNT and CDR2 FRNRAP. The CDR3 spans 13 residues. Here the CDR3 DNA reads TGTGCCAGTGCCTGGGCGGGGGAAGAGACCCAGTACTTC. Encoded protein: CASAWAGEETQYF. Using reference TRBV12-5 and TRBJ2-5 for the parts outside the CDR3, the full variable domain is DARVTQTPRHKVTEMGQEVTMRCQPILGHNTVFWYRQTMMQGLELLAYFRNRAPLDDSGMPKDRFSAEMPDATLATLKIQPSEPRDSAVYFCASAWAGEETQYFGPGTRLLVL.

The rearrangement uses TRBV3-1 (or the pseudogene TRBV3-2) and TRBJ2-1; 9 nucleotides align to TRBD2. With V trimmed by 0 bases and J by 1 base, 4 bases remained unmatched. The CDR3 sequence is 17 residues long. Germline values: CDR1 LGHDT, CDR2 YNNKEL (reference sequence). CDR3 in amino acids: CASSQDLAGESYNEQFF. In DNA, the CDR3 is TGTGCCAGCAGCCAAGATTTAGCGGGGGAGTCCTACAATGAGCAGTTCTTC.

This chain joins TRBV30 and TRBJ2-1; D remains ambiguous. The CDR3 is made up of 12 amino acids. Trimming took 2 bases from V and 4 from J, leaving 6 bases between them. The germline V gene has CDR1 GTSNPN and CDR2 SVGIG (reference sequence). CDR3 protein: CAWSPTYNEQFF. Written as DNA, the CDR3 is TGTGCCTGGAGTCCAACTTACAATGAGCAGTTCTTC.

The chain is built from TRBV3-1 (or the pseudogene TRBV3-2) and TRBJ1-4; 11 bases are shared with TRBD1. V shed 0 bases, J shed 6 bases, and the junction held 3 bases outside the gene matches. This CDR3 has 16 residues. The germline V gene has CDR1 LGHDT and CDR2 YNNKEL (reference sequence). The DNA of the CDR3 is TGTGCCAGCAGCCAAGATCGGACAGGGGGCCATGAAAAACTGTTTTTT. Protein: CASSQDRTGGHEKLFF.

This chain uses TRBV18 with TRBJ2-2, with 9 nucleotides matching TRBD1. J was trimmed by 3 bases and V by 3 bases; bases with no gene match: 2. CDR1 is KGHSH, CDR2 LQKENI, per germline. CDR3 length: 15 amino acids. The CDR3 DNA reads as TGTGCCAGCTCACCTTGGACAGGGGACACCGGGGAGCTGTTTTTT. Protein product: CASSPWTGDTGELFF.

This rearrangement joins TRBV7-9 to TRBJ2-3; D perhaps matches TRBD1 (6 bases). The ends were cut back, 1 base at V and 4 bases at J, with 12 bases in the middle. Germline V gene data show CDR1 as SEHNR and CDR2 as FQNEAQ (reference sequence). The CDR3 is 15 residues long. This chain's CDR3 is CASSLGDRSADTQYF. CDR3 DNA sequence: TGTGCCAGCAGCTTAGGAGACAGGTCGGCAGATACGCAGTATTTT.